This TCR beta chain came from a study of blood T cell repertoires in COVID-19. Whole-study context: From the United States, Italy and Spain came samples of acute and convalescent COVID-19.

In the study's own analysis: Amplification of reference gene primers provided the estimated nucleated cell counts. Method: immunoSEQ multiplex PCR; TCRdb's copy keeps in-frame clones and lacks some. For V, J and clone size, that table is used; D and trimming come from the DNA. This table has roughly 300,000 clones, approximately 81% appearing once. This TCR was recovered from a woman aged 55-70 years with active or convalescent COVID-19. Sample: peripheral blood.

CDR3 amino acids: CASSTGQGGNEKLFF. The CDR3 region has the DNA TGTGCCAGTAGTACGGGACAGGGTGGGAATGAAAAACTGTTTTTT. The chain is built from TRBV19 and TRBJ1-4; 9 nucleotides match TRBD1. Per the germline V gene, CDR1 is LNHDA and CDR2 is SQIVND (reference sequence). This CDR3 comprises 15 residues. Losses at the gene ends were 4 bases for V and 5 bases for J; bases not matched to a gene: 5.